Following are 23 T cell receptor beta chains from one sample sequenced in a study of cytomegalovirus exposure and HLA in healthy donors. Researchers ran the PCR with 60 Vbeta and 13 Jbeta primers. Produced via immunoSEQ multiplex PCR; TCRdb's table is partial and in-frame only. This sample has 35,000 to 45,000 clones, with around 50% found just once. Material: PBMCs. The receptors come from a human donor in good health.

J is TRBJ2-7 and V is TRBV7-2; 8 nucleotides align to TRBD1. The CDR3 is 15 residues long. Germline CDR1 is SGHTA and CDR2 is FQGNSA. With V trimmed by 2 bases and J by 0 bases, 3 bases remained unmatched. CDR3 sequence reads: CASSLQGARSYEQYF. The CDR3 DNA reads TGTGCCAGCAGCTTACAGGGGGCGCGCTCCTACGAGCAGTACTTC.

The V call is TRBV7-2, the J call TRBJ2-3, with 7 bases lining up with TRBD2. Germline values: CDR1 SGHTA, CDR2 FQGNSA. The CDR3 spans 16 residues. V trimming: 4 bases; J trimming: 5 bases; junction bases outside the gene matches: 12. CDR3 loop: CASSYGGTGGVDTQYF. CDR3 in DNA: TGTGCCAGCAGCTATGGGGGGACGGGGGGAGTAGATACGCAGTATTTT.

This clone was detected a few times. This chain's CDR3 is CASSASGTVAYEQYF. The CDR3 nucleotides read TGTGCCAGCAGCGCCTCCGGGACAGTCGCCTACGAGCAGTACTTC. The chain carries TRBV7-2 and TRBJ2-5; 7 nucleotides agree with TRBD1. The DNA end favors TRBJ2-7, so the J call may be wrong. CDR1 is SGHTA, CDR2 FQGNSA, per germline. The CDR3 is 15 residues long.

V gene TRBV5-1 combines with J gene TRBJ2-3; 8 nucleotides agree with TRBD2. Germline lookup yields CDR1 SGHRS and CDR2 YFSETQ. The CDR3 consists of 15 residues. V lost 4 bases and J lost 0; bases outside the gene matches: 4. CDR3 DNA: TGCGCCAGCAGCCCCGGGGGGGCGAGCACAGATACGCAGTATTTT. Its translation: CASSPGGASTDTQYF.

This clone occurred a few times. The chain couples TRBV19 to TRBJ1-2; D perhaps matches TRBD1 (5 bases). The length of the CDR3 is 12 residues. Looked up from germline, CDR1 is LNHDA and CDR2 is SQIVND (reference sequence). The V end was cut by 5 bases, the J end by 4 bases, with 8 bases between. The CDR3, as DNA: TGTGCCAGTAGTGGACAAACCTATGGCTACACCTTC. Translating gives CASSGQTYGYTF.

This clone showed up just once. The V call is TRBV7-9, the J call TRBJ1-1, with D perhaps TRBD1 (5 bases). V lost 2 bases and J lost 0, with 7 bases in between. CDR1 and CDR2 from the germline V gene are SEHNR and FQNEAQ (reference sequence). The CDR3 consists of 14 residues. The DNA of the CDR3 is TGTGCCAGCAGCTTAAAGGGGATGAACACTGAAGCTTTCTTT. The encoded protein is CASSLKGMNTEAFF.

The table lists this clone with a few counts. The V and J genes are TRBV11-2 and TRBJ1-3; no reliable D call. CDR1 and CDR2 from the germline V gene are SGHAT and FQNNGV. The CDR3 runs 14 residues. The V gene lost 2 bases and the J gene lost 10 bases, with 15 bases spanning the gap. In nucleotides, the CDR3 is TGTGCCAGCAGCTTAAATCCGGGCGGGGTGACCATATATTTT. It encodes CASSLNPGGVTIYF.

CDR3: CSVEAGGAETQYF. DNA for the CDR3: TGCAGCGTTGAAGCGGGGGGCGCAGAGACCCAGTACTTC. The chain joins TRBV29-1 to TRBJ2-5; TRBD2 is a possible D gene (7 bases). Germline CDR1 and CDR2: SQVTM and ANQGSEA. The CDR3 contains 13 residues. V lost 1 base and J lost 4, with 10 bases in between.

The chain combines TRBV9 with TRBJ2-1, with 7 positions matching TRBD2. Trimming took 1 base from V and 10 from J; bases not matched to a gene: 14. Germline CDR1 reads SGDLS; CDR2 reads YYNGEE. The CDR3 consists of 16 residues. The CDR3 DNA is TGTGCCAGCAGCGTAAACGTGGGAGGGCCGATAGGGGAGCAGTTCTTC. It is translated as CASSVNVGGPIGEQFF.

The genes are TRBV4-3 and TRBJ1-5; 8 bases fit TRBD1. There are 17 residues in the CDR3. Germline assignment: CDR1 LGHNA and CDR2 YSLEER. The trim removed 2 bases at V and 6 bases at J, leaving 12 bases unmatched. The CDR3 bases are TGCGCCAGCAGCCAAACCAATATGACAGGGGCGAGTCAGCCCCAGCATTTT. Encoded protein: CASSQTNMTGASQPQHF.

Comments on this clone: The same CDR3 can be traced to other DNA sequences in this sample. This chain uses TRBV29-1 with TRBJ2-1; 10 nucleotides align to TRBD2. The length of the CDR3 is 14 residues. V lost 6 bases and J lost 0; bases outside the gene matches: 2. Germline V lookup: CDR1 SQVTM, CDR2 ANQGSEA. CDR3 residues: CSVASGSSYNEQFF. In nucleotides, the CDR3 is TGCAGCGTCGCTAGCGGGAGCTCCTACAATGAGCAGTTCTTC.

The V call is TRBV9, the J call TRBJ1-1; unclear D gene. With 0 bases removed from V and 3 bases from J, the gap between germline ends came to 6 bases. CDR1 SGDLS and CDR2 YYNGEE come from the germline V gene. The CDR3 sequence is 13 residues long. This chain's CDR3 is CASSVATYTEAFF. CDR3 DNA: TGTGCCAGCAGCGTAGCCACTTACACTGAAGCTTTCTTT.

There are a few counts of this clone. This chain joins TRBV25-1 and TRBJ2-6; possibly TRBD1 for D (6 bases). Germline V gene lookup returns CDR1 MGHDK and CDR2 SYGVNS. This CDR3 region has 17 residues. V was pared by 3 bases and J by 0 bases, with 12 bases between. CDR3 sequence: CASSDFGQSSGANVLTF. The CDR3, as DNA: TGTGCCAGCAGTGACTTCGGACAGTCCTCTGGGGCCAACGTCCTGACTTTC.

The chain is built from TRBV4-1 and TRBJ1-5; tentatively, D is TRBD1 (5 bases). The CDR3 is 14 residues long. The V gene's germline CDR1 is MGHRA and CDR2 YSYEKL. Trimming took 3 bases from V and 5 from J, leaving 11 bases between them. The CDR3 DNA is TGCGCCAGCAGCCAGTTTGGAGGGGATCAGCCCCAGCATTTT. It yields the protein CASSQFGGDQPQHF.

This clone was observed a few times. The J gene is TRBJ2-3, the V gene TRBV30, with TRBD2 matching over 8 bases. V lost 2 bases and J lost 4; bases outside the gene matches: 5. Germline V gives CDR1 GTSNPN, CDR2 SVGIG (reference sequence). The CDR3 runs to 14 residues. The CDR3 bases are TGTGCCTGGAGTACGGGAGGGAGCGCAGATACGCAGTATTTT. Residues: CAWSTGGSADTQYF.

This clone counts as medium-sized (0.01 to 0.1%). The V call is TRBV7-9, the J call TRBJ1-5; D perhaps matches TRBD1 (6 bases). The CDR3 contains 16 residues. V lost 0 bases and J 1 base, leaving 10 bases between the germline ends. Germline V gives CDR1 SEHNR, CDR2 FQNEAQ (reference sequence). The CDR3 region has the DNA TGTGCCAGCAGCTTAGCGTCAGGACAGAGCAATCAGCCCCAGCATTTT. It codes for CASSLASGQSNQPQHF.

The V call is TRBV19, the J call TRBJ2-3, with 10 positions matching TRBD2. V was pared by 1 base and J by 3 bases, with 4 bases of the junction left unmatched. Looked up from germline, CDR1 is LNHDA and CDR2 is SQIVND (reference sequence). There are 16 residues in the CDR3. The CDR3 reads CASSIGLAGATDTQYF. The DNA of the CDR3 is TGTGCCAGTAGTATAGGGCTAGCGGGAGCAACAGATACGCAGTATTTT. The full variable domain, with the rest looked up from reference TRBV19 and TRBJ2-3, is DGGITQSPKYLFRKEGQNVTLSCEQNLNHDAMYWYRQDPGQGLRLIYYSQIVNDFQKGDIAEGYSVSREKKESFPLTVTSAQKNPTAFYLCASSIGLAGATDTQYFGPGTRLTVL.

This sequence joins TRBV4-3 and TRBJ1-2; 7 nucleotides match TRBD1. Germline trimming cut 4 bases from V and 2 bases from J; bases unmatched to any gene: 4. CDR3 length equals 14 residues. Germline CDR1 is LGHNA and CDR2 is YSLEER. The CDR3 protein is CASSPAGGNYGYTF. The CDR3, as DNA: TGCGCCAGCAGCCCGGCAGGGGGAAACTATGGCTACACCTTC.

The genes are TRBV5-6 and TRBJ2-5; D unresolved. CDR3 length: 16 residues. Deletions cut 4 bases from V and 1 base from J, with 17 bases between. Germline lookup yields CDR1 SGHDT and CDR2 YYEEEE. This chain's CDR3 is CASSPGAGWAQETQYF. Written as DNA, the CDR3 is TGTGCCAGCAGCCCCGGTGCTGGCTGGGCCCAAGAGACCCAGTACTTC.

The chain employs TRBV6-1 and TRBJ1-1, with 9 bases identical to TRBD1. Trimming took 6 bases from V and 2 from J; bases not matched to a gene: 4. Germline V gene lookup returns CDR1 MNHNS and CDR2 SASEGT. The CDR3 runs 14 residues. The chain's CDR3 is CASRGTGRNTEAFF. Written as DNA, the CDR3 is TGTGCCAGCAGGGGGACAGGGCGAAACACTGAAGCTTTCTTT.

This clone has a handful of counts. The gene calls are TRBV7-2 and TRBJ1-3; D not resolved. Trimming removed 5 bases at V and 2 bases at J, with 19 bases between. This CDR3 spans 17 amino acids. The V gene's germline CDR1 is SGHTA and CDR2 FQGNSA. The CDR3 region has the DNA TGTGCCAGCAGCGACCGAGGTCCCACCGGAACTGGAAACACCATATATTTT. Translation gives CASSDRGPTGTGNTIYF.

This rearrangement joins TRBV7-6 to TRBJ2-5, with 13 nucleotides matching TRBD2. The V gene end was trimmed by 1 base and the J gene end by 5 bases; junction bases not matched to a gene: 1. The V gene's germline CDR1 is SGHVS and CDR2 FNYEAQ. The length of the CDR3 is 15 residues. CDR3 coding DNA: TGTGCCAGCAGCTTAGGACTAGCGGGGGGTGAGACCCAGTACTTC. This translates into CASSLGLAGGETQYF.

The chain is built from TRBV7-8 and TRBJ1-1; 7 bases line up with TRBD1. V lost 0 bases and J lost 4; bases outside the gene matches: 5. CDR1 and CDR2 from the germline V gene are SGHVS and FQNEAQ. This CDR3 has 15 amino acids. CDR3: CASSLAVPGGTEAFF. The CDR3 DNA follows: TGTGCCAGCAGCTTAGCAGTACCAGGGGGCACTGAAGCTTTCTTT.